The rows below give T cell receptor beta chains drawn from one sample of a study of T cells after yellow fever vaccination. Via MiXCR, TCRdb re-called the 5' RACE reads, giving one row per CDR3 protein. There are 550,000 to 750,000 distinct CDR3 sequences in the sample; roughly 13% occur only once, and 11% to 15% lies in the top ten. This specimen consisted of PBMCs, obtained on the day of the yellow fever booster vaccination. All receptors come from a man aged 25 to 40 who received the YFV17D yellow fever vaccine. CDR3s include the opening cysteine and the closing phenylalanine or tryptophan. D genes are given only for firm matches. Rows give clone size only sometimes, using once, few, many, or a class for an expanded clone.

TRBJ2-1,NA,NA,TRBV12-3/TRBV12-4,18,CASSPPPGAGAYHNEQFF,TGTGCCAGCAGTCCCCCGCCAGGGGCGGGAGCTTATCACAATGAGCAGTTCTTC
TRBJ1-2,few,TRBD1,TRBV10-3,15,CAITPTGQPGYGYTF,TGTGCCATCACCCCGACGGGACAGCCTGGTTATGGCTACACCTTC
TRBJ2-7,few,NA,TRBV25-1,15,CASSEQGVGGYEQYF,TGTGCCAGCAGTGAACAGGGGGTTGGAGGGTACGAGCAGTACTTC
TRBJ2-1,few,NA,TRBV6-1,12,CASSANLNEQFF,TGTGCCAGCAGTGCCAATTTGAATGAGCAGTTCTTC
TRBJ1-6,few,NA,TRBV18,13,CASSYDLDSPLHF,TGTGCCAGCTCATATGATCTTGATTCACCCCTCCACTTT
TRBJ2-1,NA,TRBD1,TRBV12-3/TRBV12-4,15,CASSLLGQSYNEQFF,TGTGCCAGCAGCCTACTGGGACAGAGCTACAATGAGCAGTTCTTC
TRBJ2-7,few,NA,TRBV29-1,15,CSVASFGTEYYEQYF,TGCAGCGTTGCCTCATTTGGGACCGAATACTACGAGCAGTACTTC
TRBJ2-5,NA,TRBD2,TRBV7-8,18,CASSQSWTSGRSTETQYF,TGTGCCAGCAGCCAATCCTGGACTAGCGGGAGATCAACGGAGACCCAGTACTTC
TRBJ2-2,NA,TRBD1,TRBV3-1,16,CASSQGDRANTGELFF,TGTGCCAGCAGCCAAGGTGACAGGGCGAACACCGGGGAGCTGTTTTTT
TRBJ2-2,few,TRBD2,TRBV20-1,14,CSARRTSRGGELFF,TGCAGTGCGCGGCGGACTAGCCGGGGCGGGGAGCTGTTTTTT
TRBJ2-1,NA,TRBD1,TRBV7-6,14,CASSLRTGWNEQFF,TGTGCCAGCAGCCTAAGGACAGGGTGGAATGAGCAGTTCTTC
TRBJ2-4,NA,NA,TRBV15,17,CATSRDGGASAKNIQYF,TGTGCCACCAGCAGAGATGGGGGAGCTTCAGCCAAAAACATTCAGTACTTC
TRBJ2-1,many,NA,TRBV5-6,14,CASSRPEGIHEQFF,TGTGCCAGCAGCCGGCCCGAAGGGATCCATGAGCAGTTCTTC
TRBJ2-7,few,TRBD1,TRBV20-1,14,CSANRGQGFSEQYF,TGCAGTGCCAACAGGGGACAGGGGTTTTCCGAGCAGTACTTC
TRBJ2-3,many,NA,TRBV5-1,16,CASSLRPGTLTDTQYF,TGCGCCAGCAGCCTACGGCCGGGAACTCTCACAGATACGCAGTATTTT
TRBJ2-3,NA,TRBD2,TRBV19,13,CASRGREADTQYF,TGTGCCAGTAGAGGGAGGGAGGCAGATACGCAGTATTTT
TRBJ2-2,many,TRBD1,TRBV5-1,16,CASNGQGNTVSGELFF,TGCGCCAGCAATGGACAGGGAAATACTGTATCCGGGGAGCTGTTTTTT
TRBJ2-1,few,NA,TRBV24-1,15,CATSGGGQSHNEQFF,TGTGCCACCAGTGGGGGGGGACAGTCCCACAATGAGCAGTTCTTC
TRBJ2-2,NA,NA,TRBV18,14,CASSPSQNTGELFF,TGTGCCAGCTCACCGTCGCAGAACACCGGGGAGCTGTTTTTT
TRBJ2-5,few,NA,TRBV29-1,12,CSGVRAEETQYF,TGCAGCGGGGTCCGGGCAGAAGAGACCCAGTACTTC
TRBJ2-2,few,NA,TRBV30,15,CAWSTLAGHGGELFF,TGTGCCTGGAGTACCCTCGCAGGACATGGCGGGGAGCTGTTTTTT
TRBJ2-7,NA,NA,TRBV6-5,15,CASSYLDTYSYEQYF,TGTGCCAGCAGTTACTTAGACACCTACTCCTACGAGCAGTACTTC
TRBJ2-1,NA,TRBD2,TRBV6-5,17,CASSYGTSGEQDNEQFF,TGTGCCAGCAGTTACGGGACTAGCGGAGAACAGGACAATGAGCAGTTCTTC
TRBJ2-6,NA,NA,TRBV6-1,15,CASSARHSGANVLTF,TGTGCCAGCAGTGCGCGACATTCTGGGGCCAACGTCCTGACTTTC
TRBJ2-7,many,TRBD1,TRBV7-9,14,CASTTGTAPSEQYF,TGTGCCAGCACAACGGGGACAGCTCCCTCCGAGCAGTACTTC
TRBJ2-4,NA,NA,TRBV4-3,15,CASSQDFARGNIQYF,TGCGCCAGCAGCCAAGATTTCGCCAGGGGAAACATTCAGTACTTC
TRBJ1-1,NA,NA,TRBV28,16,CASSFGGGRRNTEAFF,TGTGCCAGCAGTTTTGGTGGTGGGAGGCGGAACACTGAAGCTTTCTTT
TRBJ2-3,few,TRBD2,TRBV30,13,CAWTSGSSDTQYF,TGTGCCTGGACTAGCGGGAGCTCAGATACGCAGTATTTT
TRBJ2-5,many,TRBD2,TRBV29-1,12,CSVEGGSQTQYF,TGCAGCGTTGAGGGCGGGAGTCAGACCCAGTACTTC
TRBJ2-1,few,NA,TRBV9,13,CASSVYEVNEQFF,TGTGCCAGCAGCGTGTACGAGGTCAATGAGCAGTTCTTC
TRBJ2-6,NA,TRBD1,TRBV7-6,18,CASSSSETGGFGANVLTF,TGTGCCAGCAGCTCCTCCGAGACAGGGGGCTTTGGGGCCAACGTCCTGACTTTC